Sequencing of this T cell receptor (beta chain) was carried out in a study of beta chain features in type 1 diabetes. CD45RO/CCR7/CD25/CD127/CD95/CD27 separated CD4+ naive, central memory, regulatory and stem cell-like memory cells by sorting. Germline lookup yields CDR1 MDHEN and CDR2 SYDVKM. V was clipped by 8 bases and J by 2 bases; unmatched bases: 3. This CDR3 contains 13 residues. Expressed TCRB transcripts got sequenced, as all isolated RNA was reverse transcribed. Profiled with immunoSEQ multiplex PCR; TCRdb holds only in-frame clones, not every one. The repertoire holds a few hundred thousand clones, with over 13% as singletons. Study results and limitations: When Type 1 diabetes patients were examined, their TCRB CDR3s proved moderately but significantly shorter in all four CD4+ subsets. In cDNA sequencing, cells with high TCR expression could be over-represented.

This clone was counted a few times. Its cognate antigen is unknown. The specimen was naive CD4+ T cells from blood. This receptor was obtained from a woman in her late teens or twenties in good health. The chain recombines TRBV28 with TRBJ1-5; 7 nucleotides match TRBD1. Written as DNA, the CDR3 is TGTGCCAGCTTCGACAGGGGCAATCAGCCCCAGCATTTT. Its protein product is CASFDRGNQPQHF.